Listed below are T cell receptor beta chains from one sample, sequenced in a study of blood T cell repertoires in COVID-19. Sequencing used immunoSEQ multiplex PCR; TCRdb keeps in-frame clones, though not all of them. Of more than 200,000 clones listed, roughly nine tenths are singletons. Material for sequencing was peripheral blood. These receptors were obtained from a man in his 70s with acute or convalescent COVID-19. Both conserved end residues are part of each CDR3. A D gene is named only where the DNA matches it firmly. Clone size is not always given. Where it is, it says once, few, many or a class for expanded clones.

TRBD1 . TRBJ1-1 TRBV11-2 TGTGCCAGCAGCTTACGGACAGGGAAGAACACTGAAGCTTTCTTT CASSLRTGKNTEAFF
TRBD1 few TRBJ1-1 TRBV5-4 TGTGCCAGCAGCTACGGGGTGACAGGGGGCACTGAAGCTTTCTTT CASSYGVTGGTEAFF
. . TRBJ1-1 TRBV10-3 TGTGCCATCAGTGAGTCGGAAGGAGGCACTGAAGCTTTCTTT CAISESEGGTEAFF
TRBD1 many TRBJ1-1 TRBV10-2 TGCGCCAGCAGTGATCTTCCTGGGACAGGGAACACTGAAGCTTTCTTT CASSDLPGTGNTEAFF
TRBD1 . TRBJ1-2 TRBV20-1 TGCAGTGCTAGTCTCGCAGGGGGCGGCTACACCTTC CSASLAGGGYTF
. . TRBJ1-1 TRBV12-3/TRBV12-4 TGTGCCAGCCAGATTAAAACTGAAGCTTTCTTT CASQIKTEAFF
TRBD1 few TRBJ2-7 TRBV19 TGTGCCACCGGAGACAGGGAAAGCTCCTACGAGCAGTACTTC CATGDRESSYEQYF
. . TRBJ2-1 TRBV9 TGTGCCAGCAGCTCCGGCGGGGGCCCCTACAATGAGCAGTTCTTC CASSSGGGPYNEQFF
TRBD2 . TRBJ2-7 TRBV6-5 TGTGCCAGCACAAGCGGGAGCCCCCCCTACGAGCAGTACTTC CASTSGSPPYEQYF
TRBD2 . TRBJ2-7 TRBV2 TGTGCCAGCAGTTTACTAGCGGCCTACGAGCAGTACTTC CASSLLAAYEQYF
. . TRBJ2-1 TRBV4-1 TGCGCCAGCAGCCAAGATCTTGGCCAGTACAATGAGCAGTTCTTC CASSQDLGQYNEQFF
TRBD2 . TRBJ2-5 TRBV11-2 TGTGCCAGCAGCTTTCAACTAGCGGGAACCCAAGAGACCCAGTACTTC CASSFQLAGTQETQYF
. . TRBJ1-1 TRBV5-1 TGCGCCAGCAGCAGGACCCAGGGGAACACTGAAGCTTTCTTT CASSRTQGNTEAFF
TRBD1 once TRBJ2-7 TRBV28 TGTGCCAGCAGTCCGTGGACAGGTTCCGCCTCCTACGAGCAGTACTTC CASSPWTGSASYEQYF
. . TRBJ2-1 TRBV12-3/TRBV12-4 TGTGCCAGCAGTTTGGGCGGGGACAATGAGCAGTTCTTC CASSLGGDNEQFF
. . TRBJ1-1 TRBV12-3/TRBV12-4 TGTGCCAGCACCCTAAGAGATGCTTTCTTT CASTLRDAFF
TRBD2 . TRBJ2-3 TRBV11-2 TGTGCCAGCAGCACTCCGACTAGCGGGAGGGGGGCGAGCACAGATACGCAGTATTTT CASSTPTSGRGASTDTQYF
. . TRBJ2-7 TRBV29-1 TGCAGCGCCAGGGACACCTACGAGCAGTACTTC CSARDTYEQYF
TRBD1 . TRBJ1-5 TRBV7-2 TGTGCCAGCAGCAACTCCGGGACAGGGAGGGGACAGCCCCAGCATTTT CASSNSGTGRGQPQHF
TRBD2 . TRBJ2-3 TRBV10-3 TGTGCCATCAGTGGACTAGCGGACAGCACAGATACGCAGTATTTT CAISGLADSTDTQYF
. . TRBJ2-7 TRBV5-1 TGCGCCAGCAGCTTGGAGGGCAGGGATGGCTACGAGCAGTACTTC CASSLEGRDGYEQYF
. . TRBJ1-2 TRBV2 TGTGCCAGCAGTGGCGGCATTTATTGGCTCTATGGCTACACCTTC CASSGGIYWLYGYTF
TRBD2 . TRBJ2-2 TRBV19 TGTGCCAGTAGTATTTTTGCGGGAGGTTGGACCGGGGAGCTGTTTTTT CASSIFAGGWTGELFF
. . TRBJ1-1 TRBV25-1 TGTGCCAGCAGTGAACAGGGTAGGACTGAAGCTTTCTTT CASSEQGRTEAFF
TRBD2 . TRBJ2-7 TRBV10-3 TGTGCCACCCAGACTAGCGGGAGCTACGAGCAGTACTTC CATQTSGSYEQYF
TRBD2 . TRBJ2-2 TRBV5-4 TGTGCCAGCAGCCTGGGACTAGCGCCGAACACCGGGGAGCTGTTTTTT CASSLGLAPNTGELFF
TRBD2 . TRBJ2-2 TRBV6-1 TGTGCCAGCAGCCGCTCGGGAGGAGGCACCGGGGAGCTGTTTTTT CASSRSGGGTGELFF
. . TRBJ1-5 TRBV19 TGTGCCACCTGGTCCGGGGGGCCTTGGGATCACAATCAGCCCCAGCATTTT CATWSGGPWDHNQPQHF
. . TRBJ1-1 TRBV2 TGTGCCAGCTCTCGCAGGGGAAACACTGAAGCTTTCTTT CASSRRGNTEAFF
. . TRBJ2-3 TRBV30 TGTGCCTGGAGGGGGGCGGGAGCGGCAGATACGCAGTATTTT CAWRGAGAADTQYF
. . TRBJ1-5 TRBV3-1/TRBV3-2 TGTGCCAGCAGCCTAGGGACACAAAATCAGCCCCAGCATTTT CASSLGTQNQPQHF
. . TRBJ1-1 TRBV30 TGTGCCTGGAAGTGGTTCGGGAGAGGGACTGAAGCTTTCTTT CAWKWFGRGTEAFF
. . TRBJ1-4 TRBV2 TGTGCCAGCAGTGGGGGGGGCAGTAATGAAAAACTGTTTTTT CASSGGGSNEKLFF
TRBD2 . TRBJ2-2 TRBV4-1 TGCGCCAGCAGCCACATTTGGACTAGCGGATTGAACACCGGGGAGCTGTTTTTT CASSHIWTSGLNTGELFF
TRBD1 . TRBJ2-7 TRBV6-1 TGTGCCAGCAGTGATCTCGACAGGGGATCCCTGAGCTCTGACTACGAGCAGTACTTC CASSDLDRGSLSSDYEQYF
. . TRBJ2-1 TRBV29-1 TGCAGCCACGTGGGGCCCTACAATGAGCAGTTCTTC CSHVGPYNEQFF
. . TRBJ1-5 TRBV19 TGTGCCAGTAGTATAGCCCTTATTCCGCCCCAGCATTTT CASSIALIPPQHF
TRBD1 . TRBJ2-2 TRBV5-1 TGCGCCAGCAGCACCCGGGACAGGGGAATCGGGGAGCTGTTTTTT CASSTRDRGIGELFF
. . TRBJ2-7 TRBV10-1 TGCGCCAGCAGTGAGTATTCTCGAACTGTTAGCTCCTACGAGCAGTACTTC CASSEYSRTVSSYEQYF
. . TRBJ2-7 TRBV25-1 TGTGCCAGCAGTGTTCCAGGGTCCTACGAGCAGTACTTC CASSVPGSYEQYF
TRBD1 . TRBJ2-7 TRBV11-2 TGTGCCAGCAGCTTAGGTCAGGGGGAGTACTTC CASSLGQGEYF
TRBD1 . TRBJ2-1 TRBV19 TGTGCCAGTAGTCCAACTCCCGGGACAGGGGGCAAGTTCTTC CASSPTPGTGGKFF
. . TRBJ1-5 TRBV7-2 TGTGCCAGCAGCTTAGGGGCAGGGAACAGGATAATCAGTCAGCCCCAGCATTTT CASSLGAGNRIISQPQHF
TRBD2 once TRBJ2-3 TRBV24-1 TGTGCCACCAGTGATTGGAGTAGCGGGAGTGCAGATACGCAGTATTTT CATSDWSSGSADTQYF
. . TRBJ2-1 TRBV19 TGTGCCAGTAGCAGTCGGAGGGGGCGATTTTATGAGCAGTTCTTC CASSSRRGRFYEQFF
. . TRBJ2-7 TRBV5-4 TGTGCCAGCAGCTCACAGGCCTCCTACGAGCAGTACTTC CASSSQASYEQYF
. . TRBJ2-3 TRBV9 TGTGCCAGCAGCGTGGCGGTAAGCACAGATACGCAGTATTTT CASSVAVSTDTQYF
. . TRBJ1-5 TRBV5-5 TGTGCCAGCAGCTTGCTGGGAGATAGCAATCAGCCCCAGCATTTT CASSLLGDSNQPQHF
. . TRBJ1-5 TRBV18 TGTGCCAGCTCACCTAAGTTGACTGATAGCAATCAGCCCCAGCATTTT CASSPKLTDSNQPQHF
. . TRBJ2-3 TRBV5-1 TGCGCCAGCAGCGTCGACACAACCACAGATACGCAGTATTTT CASSVDTTTDTQYF
. . TRBJ1-1 TRBV11-2 TGTGCCAGCAGCTTAGTTTCGGGGTACACTGAAGCTTTCTTT CASSLVSGYTEAFF
TRBD2 . TRBJ2-1 TRBV19 TGTGCCAGTAGTATCGCTAGCGGGGTGCATGAGCAGTTCTTC CASSIASGVHEQFF
. . TRBJ1-1 TRBV4-2 TGTGCCAGCAGCCAAGTTACAGGGAACACTGAAGCTTTCTTT CASSQVTGNTEAFF
TRBD2 . TRBJ2-7 TRBV12-3/TRBV12-4 TGTGCCAGCAGTTTTTCGGGGGGCTACGAGCAGTACTTC CASSFSGGYEQYF
. medium-sized TRBJ1-2 TRBV7-3 TGTGCCAGCAGTTCCGACAGCTATAGTAACTATGGCTACACCTTC CASSSDSYSNYGYTF
TRBD2 few TRBJ2-7 TRBV15 TGTGCCACCAGCAGAGGACTAGCGGGGAGGGGCGAGCAGTACTTC CATSRGLAGRGEQYF
TRBD1 . TRBJ1-2 TRBV4-2 TGTGCCAGCAGCCAAGTCGGACAGGGGGTTAACTATGGCTACACCTTC CASSQVGQGVNYGYTF
. few TRBJ1-3 TRBV6-5 TGTGCCAGCAGGGCCTCTGGAAACACCATATATTTT CASRASGNTIYF
TRBD2 . TRBJ2-3 TRBV10-3 TGTGCCATCAGCCCTAGCGGATACACAGATACGCAGTATTTT CAISPSGYTDTQYF